This TCR beta chain was found in a study of T-cell memory formation after mild COVID-19. Study as a whole: TCR clustering was largely donor specific.

A remark on this clonotype: Its cognate antigen is unknown.

V lost 3 bases and J lost 4, with 13 bases in between. The CDR3 spans 14 residues. CDR1 and CDR2 (germline): DFQATT, SNEGSKA (reference sequence). Constant-segment-primed 5'RACE gave TCR alpha and TCR beta cDNA libraries with sample barcodes and UMIs. MiXCR was run by TCRdb on the 5' RACE reads, yielding one entry per CDR3 protein. There are 100,000 to 150,000 distinct CDR3 sequences in the sample; 15% to 20% occur only once, and 5% to 5.5% lies in the top ten. Whole-study results and caveats: Balance between CD4 and CD8 was seen in clones contracting day 15 to 85, and a CD4+ lean was seen in later expanders. Contracting CD4+ clones lay largely in CM and EM, with CD8+ ones residing in EMRA.

The chain recombines TRBV20-1 with TRBJ2-1; no reliable D call. What was sequenced was PBMCs or a T cell subset sorted from them (not recorded which). The TCR originated in a man between 18 and 35 years old who had mild COVID-19 (a few samples of this study predate the infection). Cell type and time point are not known. The CDR3 region is CSASTGSDYNEQFF. In DNA, the CDR3 is TGCAGTGCTAGCACTGGCTCCGATTACAATGAGCAGTTCTTC.